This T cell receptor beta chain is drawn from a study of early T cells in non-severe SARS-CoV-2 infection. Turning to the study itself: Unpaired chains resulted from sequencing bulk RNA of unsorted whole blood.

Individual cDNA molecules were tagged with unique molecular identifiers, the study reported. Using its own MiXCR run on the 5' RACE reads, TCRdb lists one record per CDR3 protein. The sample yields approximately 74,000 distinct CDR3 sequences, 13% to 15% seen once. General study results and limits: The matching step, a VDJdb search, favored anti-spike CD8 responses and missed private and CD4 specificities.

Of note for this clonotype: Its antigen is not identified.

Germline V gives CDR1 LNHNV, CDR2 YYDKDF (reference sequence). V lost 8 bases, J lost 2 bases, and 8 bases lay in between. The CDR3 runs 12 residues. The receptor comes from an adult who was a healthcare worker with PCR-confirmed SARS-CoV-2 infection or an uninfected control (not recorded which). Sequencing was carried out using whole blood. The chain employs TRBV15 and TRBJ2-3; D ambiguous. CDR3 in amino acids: CATGRDTDTQYF. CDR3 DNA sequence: TGTGCCACCGGAAGGGACACAGATACGCAGTATTTT.